This entry describes one T cell receptor beta chain. The source of the sample is a study of control samples from healthy donors and cancer patients. Generated by immunoSEQ multiplex PCR, the TCRdb table keeps only in-frame clones and is missing some. Found here are about 31,000 clones, roughly 94% of them singletons; the top ten hold just over 6.5%. Germline assignment: CDR1 MNHNS and CDR2 SASEGT. V dropped 2 bases and J dropped 3 bases, with 7 bases sitting between them. The CDR3 covers 13 residues. Specimen: blood. J is TRBJ1-1 and V is TRBV6-1; D call uncertain. The clonotype was recovered from a man in his fifties or sixties in good health. Here the CDR3 reads CASSEWDDTEAFF. CDR3 nucleotides: TGTGCCAGCAGTGAATGGGATGACACTGAAGCTTTCTTT.